These 30 T cell receptor beta chains originate from one sample sequenced in a study of cytomegalovirus exposure and HLA in healthy donors. The PCR had 60 Vbeta and 13 Jbeta primers. The table came from immunoSEQ multiplex PCR; TCRdb's copy has only in-frame clones and leaves some out. The sample includes under 200,000 clones, approximately 77% of them seen just once. Sequenced: PBMCs. The receptors were gathered from a female donor in good health and CMV-seronegative.

This chain links TRBV7-2 with TRBJ1-4, with a weak D call TRBD1 (6 bases). V was clipped by 1 base and J by 8 bases, with 11 bases between them. Germline-derived CDR1 and CDR2 are SGHTA and FQGNSA. The CDR3 spans 14 residues. The CDR3: CASSLDREGEKLFF. The DNA of the CDR3 is TGTGCCAGCAGCTTAGACAGGGAAGGAGAAAAACTGTTTTTT.

This sequence joins TRBV6-5 and TRBJ1-2, with 7 bases that match TRBD1. V lost 9 bases, J lost 8 bases, and 9 bases stayed unmatched. Germline V gene sequence: CDR1 MNHEY, CDR2 SVGAGI. The CDR3 has 12 amino acids. The chain's CDR3 is CASKTGLLGYTF. The CDR3 DNA follows: TGTGCCAGTAAGACAGGGCTCTTAGGCTACACCTTC.

V and J are TRBV7-2 and TRBJ2-4; D unclear. This CDR3 spans 15 amino acids. V was pared by 2 bases and J by 0 bases, with 8 bases between. From germline, CDR1 is SGHTA and CDR2 FQGNSA. The CDR3 DNA is TGTGCCAGCAGCTTAAGTTTACTAGCCAAAAACATTCAGTACTTC. It is translated as CASSLSLLAKNIQYF.

J is TRBJ2-7 and V is TRBV7-9; 11 nucleotides line up with TRBD1. The CDR3 runs to 14 residues. Germline lookup yields CDR1 SEHNR and CDR2 FQNEAQ (reference sequence). The V gene end was trimmed by 5 bases and the J gene end by 6 bases; junction bases not matched to a gene: 6. CDR3 amino acids: CASSPGTGGAEQYF. CDR3 DNA sequence: TGTGCCAGCAGCCCTGGGACAGGGGGGGCCGAGCAGTACTTC.

The rearrangement links TRBV6-1 to TRBJ1-5; 8 bases map to TRBD1. Unmatched junction bases numbered 7, after V lost 5 bases and J lost 4 bases. Germline-derived CDR1 and CDR2 are MNHNS and SASEGT. This CDR3 is built from 15 residues. CDR3 coding DNA: TGTGCCAGCAGTCTGACCCGGGACAGGAATCAGCCCCAGCATTTT. Protein sequence: CASSLTRDRNQPQHF.

The rearrangement links TRBV7-3 to TRBJ2-3, with 12 bases identical to TRBD2. This CDR3 spans 20 amino acids. Germline CDR1 is SGHTA and CDR2 is FQGTGA. V gave up 1 base and J gave up 0 bases; unmatched junction bases: 11. The CDR3 nucleotides read TGTGCCAGCAGCTTAATCCCCACCGGACTAGCGGGGAATAGCACAGATACGCAGTATTTT. This encodes CASSLIPTGLAGNSTDTQYF.

The chain has TRBV19 and TRBJ1-5; D is ambiguous. V lost 6 bases and J lost 6, with 9 bases in between. Per germline, CDR1 LNHDA and CDR2 SQIVND (reference sequence). This CDR3 region has 12 residues. The CDR3 DNA reads as TGTGCCAGTAGCTGGGAGCGTCAGCCCCAGCATTTT. It specifies CASSWERQPQHF.

The V call is TRBV6-1, the J call TRBJ2-7; TRBD1 matches 8 bases. With 4 bases clipped from V and 3 bases from J, the junction kept 11 bases outside the gene matches. The germline CDR1 and CDR2 sequences are MNHNS and SASEGT. CDR3 length: 16 residues. The CDR3 nucleotides are TGTGCCAGCAGTGTATCCTCCGGGACAGGCCTCTACGAGCAGTACTTC. It is translated as CASSVSSGTGLYEQYF.

This clone was detected only a few times. The J gene is TRBJ1-2, the V gene TRBV28; 7 bases are a match to TRBD1. The CDR3 is 17 amino acids. CDR1 and CDR2 (germline): MDHEN, SYDVKM. Trimming cost V 7 bases and J 1 base; bases outside gene matches: 15. For the CDR3, the DNA is TGTGCCAGCACTTGGGACAGCACCAGCTCACTTAACTATGGCTACACCTTC. This sequence encodes CASTWDSTSSLNYGYTF.

This clone was counted only a few times. The V call is TRBV7-6, the J call TRBJ2-7; 8 bases are shared with TRBD2. Germline loops: CDR1 SGHVS, CDR2 FNYEAQ. V shed 5 bases, J shed 5 bases, and the junction held 11 bases outside the gene matches. This CDR3 spans 15 amino acids. The CDR3 nucleotides read TGTGCCAGCAGCCCCGGGACTAGAAGAATCAACGAGCAGTACTTC. It translates to CASSPGTRRINEQYF.

The V call is TRBV30, the J call TRBJ1-6; D is possibly TRBD1 (5 bases). Between the trimmed V and J ends, which lost 7 bases and 10 bases, there was a span of 20 bases. From germline, CDR1 is GTSNPN and CDR2 SVGIG (reference sequence). The CDR3 extends over 14 amino acids. This CDR3 is CAYDAGHRKSPLHF. The CDR3 DNA sequence: TGTGCCTACGACGCGGGGCACCGTAAATCACCCCTCCACTTT.

V gene TRBV11-1 combines with J gene TRBJ2-7; weak D call: TRBD2 (6 bases). This CDR3 spans 15 amino acids. V dropped 3 bases and J dropped 2 bases, with 14 bases sitting between them. From germline, CDR1 is SGHAT and CDR2 FQDESV (reference sequence). The DNA for the CDR3 is TGTGCCAGCAGCTTCGGAGGGGAGGCCCCCTACGAGCAGTACTTC. Amino acids: CASSFGGEAPYEQYF.

The genes are TRBV18 and TRBJ2-6; 11 positions agree with TRBD2. Germline loops: CDR1 KGHSH, CDR2 LQKENI. The V and J ends lost 4 bases and 0 bases, in that order; junction bases with no gene match: 8. The CDR3 is 19 residues long. The CDR3 DNA sequence: TGTGCCAGCTCACTCCTAGCGGGAGGAACCTACTCTGGGGCCAACGTCCTGACTTTC. Its protein is CASSLLAGGTYSGANVLTF.

This chain connects TRBV28 to TRBJ2-7; 13 bases are a match to TRBD2. Germline trimming cut 8 bases from V and 4 bases from J; bases unmatched to any gene: 8. Germline V gene sequence: CDR1 MDHEN, CDR2 SYDVKM. The CDR3 contains 15 residues. CDR3 sequence reads: CASGTSGNRMYEQYF. The CDR3 DNA reads TGTGCCAGCGGGACTAGCGGGAATAGAATGTACGAGCAGTACTTC.

This clone has a handful of counts. The chain employs TRBV19 and TRBJ2-7; 10 bases line up with TRBD1. This CDR3 contains 15 residues. Unmatched junction bases numbered 10, after V lost 5 bases and J lost 6 bases. In germline, CDR1 is LNHDA, CDR2 SQIVND (reference sequence). The CDR3 coding sequence is TGTGCCAGTAGTCCAAGAAACCGGGACAGGGGCGAGCAGTACTTC. It encodes CASSPRNRDRGEQYF.

The chain recombines TRBV18 with TRBJ1-1; D is perhaps TRBD1 (5 bases). Germline V gene data show CDR1 as KGHSH and CDR2 as LQKENI. V was shortened by 1 base and J by 3 bases, with 9 bases between the two germline ends. This CDR3 is built from 14 residues. CDR3 loop: CASSPLGGDTEAFF. The CDR3 bases are TGTGCCAGCTCACCACTCGGGGGAGACACTGAAGCTTTCTTT.

The count of this clone is one. The chain has TRBV19 and TRBJ2-2; 9 bases align to TRBD2. CDR1 and CDR2 (germline): LNHDA, SQIVND (reference sequence). There are 16 residues in the CDR3. Unmatched junction bases numbered 10, after V lost 5 bases and J lost 6 bases. CDR3 in DNA: TGTGCCAGTAGTCTAGCGGCGGGGGGGTCCCCCGGGGAGCTGTTTTTT. It specifies CASSLAAGGSPGELFF.

V usage is TRBV7-2 and J usage is TRBJ2-7, with 13 bases aligning to TRBD2. V lost 1 base to trimming and J lost 0 bases; unmatched junction nucleotides: 3. There are 17 residues in the CDR3. Per the germline V gene, CDR1 is SGHTA and CDR2 is FQGNSA. This CDR3 is CASSLEGLAGSSYEQYF. CDR3 coding DNA: TGTGCCAGCAGCTTAGAGGGACTAGCGGGAAGCTCCTACGAGCAGTACTTC.

This chain joins TRBV7-3 and TRBJ1-5; possible D gene TRBD1, 6 bases. The germline V gene has CDR1 SGHTA and CDR2 FQGTGA. V was pared by 4 bases and J by 0 bases, with 16 bases between. The CDR3 consists of 17 residues. CDR3 DNA: TGTGCCAGCAGCTGGAAGGGACATTTCCTTAGCAATCAGCCCCAGCATTTT. Its protein is CASSWKGHFLSNQPQHF. The full variable domain, its missing parts supplied by reference TRBV7-3 and TRBJ1-5, is GAGVSQTPSNKVTEKGKYVELRCDPISGHTALYWYRQSLGQGPEFLIYFQGTGAADDSGLPNDRFFAVRPEGSVSTLKIQRTERGDSAVYLCASSWKGHFLSNQPQHFGDGTRLSIL.

This chain connects TRBV7-2 to TRBJ1-1; D not resolved. Looked up from germline, CDR1 is SGHTA and CDR2 is FQGNSA. This CDR3 region has 13 residues. V lost 0 bases and J lost 3, with 5 bases in between. The CDR3 is CASSLALYTEAFF. The CDR3 nucleotides are TGTGCCAGCAGCTTAGCTCTGTACACTGAAGCTTTCTTT.

This clone was observed a few times. This chain joins TRBV10-2 and TRBJ1-1, with 7 bases fitting TRBD1. This CDR3 is 11 amino acids long. V was pared by 7 bases and J by 6 bases, with 2 bases of the junction left unmatched. Per the germline V gene, CDR1 is WSHSY and CDR2 is SAAADI. The CDR3 here is CASTGGAEAFF. The DNA of the CDR3 is TGCGCCAGCACAGGGGGAGCTGAAGCTTTCTTT.

This rearrangement joins TRBV7-2 to TRBJ1-2, with D possibly being TRBD1 (6 bases). Trimming shortened V by 8 bases and J by 8 bases, and 15 bases separated the two germline ends. The CDR3 runs 12 residues. The germline CDR1 and CDR2 sequences are SGHTA and FQGNSA. The CDR3 protein is CASGVNRAGYTF. In DNA, the CDR3 is TGTGCCAGCGGGGTAAACAGGGCCGGCTACACCTTC.

The V call is TRBV11-2, the J call TRBJ2-7; D is perhaps TRBD1 (6 bases). Trimming shortened V by 0 bases and J by 2 bases, and 17 bases separated the two germline ends. This CDR3 is built from 17 residues. The germline V gene encodes CDR1 SGHAT and CDR2 FQNNGV. This CDR3 reads CASSLDTPTGLTYEQYF. In DNA form, the CDR3 reads TGTGCCAGCAGCTTAGATACTCCCACAGGGTTAACCTACGAGCAGTACTTC. Complete variable domain (other parts from reference TRBV11-2 and TRBJ2-7): EAGVAQSPRYKIIEKRQSVAFWCNPISGHATLYWYQQILGQGPKLLIQFQNNGVVDDSQLPKDRFSAERLKGVDSTLKIQPAKLEDSAVYLCASSLDTPTGLTYEQYFGPGTRLTVT.

V is TRBV30 and J is TRBJ1-2; D is unclear. This CDR3 comprises 13 residues. CDR1 and CDR2 (germline): GTSNPN, SVGIG (reference sequence). V was pared by 0 bases and J by 3 bases, with 8 bases between. This CDR3 reads CAWSVPSYYGYTF. The CDR3 region has the DNA TGTGCCTGGAGTGTACCCAGTTACTATGGCTACACCTTC.

This clone was observed a handful of times. This rearrangement joins TRBV11-2 to TRBJ1-1; 8 positions agree with TRBD1. Trimming removed 3 bases from V and 10 bases from J; junction bases left unmatched: 1. Looked up from germline, CDR1 is SGHAT and CDR2 is FQNNGV. The CDR3 is 11 residues long. The CDR3 sequence is CASSFTGGAFF. CDR3 DNA: TGTGCCAGCAGCTTCACAGGGGGAGCTTTCTTT.

The rearrangement uses TRBV28 and TRBJ1-2, with D perhaps matching TRBD1 (5 bases). Trimming stripped 3 bases from V and 8 bases from J, with 19 bases between. Germline lookup yields CDR1 MDHEN and CDR2 SYDVKM. The CDR3 length is 15 residues. As DNA, the CDR3 is TGTGCCAGCAGTTTCCTCGGCAGGGAGGTCGGCGGCTACACCTTC. It encodes CASSFLGREVGGYTF.

This clone appeared a few times. This chain connects TRBV27 to TRBJ1-3; D is perhaps TRBD1 (5 bases). The germline gives CDR1 MNHEY, CDR2 SMNVEV (reference sequence). This CDR3 is built from 16 residues. V was clipped by 1 base and J by 4 bases, with 14 bases between them. CDR3 amino acids: CASSLWGPGRGNTIYF. The CDR3 DNA sequence: TGTGCCAGCAGTTTATGGGGCCCGGGTCGAGGAAACACCATATATTTT.

CDR3 coding DNA: TGTGCCAGCAGCCAGGACAGGGGTCCACCCCTCCACTTT. Its translation is CASSQDRGPPLHF. This chain links TRBV13 with TRBJ1-6; 9 bases agree with TRBD1. V lost 5 bases and J lost 11; bases outside the gene matches: 4. Germline V gene lookup returns CDR1 PRHDT and CDR2 FYEKMQ (reference sequence). This CDR3 has 13 residues.

This chain connects TRBV14 to TRBJ2-2; D ambiguous. The V and J ends lost 4 bases and 10 bases respectively, with 7 bases between them. CDR1 SGHDN and CDR2 FVKESK come from the germline V gene. The length of the CDR3 is 11 residues. DNA of the CDR3: TGTGCCAGCAGCCTTCCCCTGGAGCTGTTTTTT. Translated, it gives CASSLPLELFF.

The chain joins TRBV7-6 to TRBJ2-5, with 9 bases matching TRBD1. The CDR3 runs to 14 residues. Per the germline V gene, CDR1 is SGHVS and CDR2 is FNYEAQ. With V trimmed by 5 bases and J by 4 bases, 5 bases remained unmatched. CDR3 residues: CASSNDRGGETQYF. CDR3 sequence (DNA): TGTGCCAGCAGCAATGACAGGGGGGGAGAGACCCAGTACTTC.